This T cell receptor beta chain was captured in a study of identical twins. Study observations and caveats: Insertions were reduced in abundant cord blood beta clonotypes but not in memory repertoires. Invariant cells of the MAIT and iNKT types might have partly distorted the zero-insertion analyses.

A universal primer site arose from template switching, and cDNA bore unique molecular identifiers. TCRdb redid the calling of the 5' RACE reads with MiXCR, one entry per CDR3 protein. The sample has hundreds of thousands of distinct CDR3 sequences, about 9.4% seen once; the top ten hold approximately 0.96%. Trimming at V came to 7 bases and at J to 8 bases, leaving 11 bases not matched to a gene. The CDR3 totals 16 residues. The germline V gene has CDR1 MNHNS and CDR2 SASEGT. In the case of this clonotype: Its target is not known.

The same sample was also used in a study of yellow fever vaccine responses in identical twins.

Sample: PBMCs. The TCR was taken from a woman under 30 in good health. The chain uses TRBV6-1 and TRBJ2-1; 13 nucleotides align to TRBD2. CDR3 in DNA: TGTGCCAGCACCGCACTAGCGGGAGGGCCCCTTTATGAGCAGTTCTTC. It yields the protein CASTALAGGPLYEQFF.